The rows below give T cell receptor beta chains drawn from one sample of a study of CXCR3-negative and CXCR3-positive naive CD8 T cells. TCRdb re-called the 5' RACE reads and catalogs CDR3 proteins one per entry, DNA excluded. The specimen's table records over 150,000 distinct CDR3 sequences. Sequencing was carried out using naive CXCR3+ CD8+ T cells from blood. Receptors originate from a human donor in good health. Some clones in this sample may be carry-over from other donors' samples. Each CDR3 is given with its conserved first and last residue. Each record gives: J gene, V gene, CDR3 protein.

TRBJ2-7 TRBV7-9 CASSLLEQGAREQYF
TRBJ2-7 TRBV11-2 CASSSDIGQPAYEQYF
TRBJ2-1 TRBV19 CASSMAGSSYNEQFF
TRBJ1-2 TRBV5-1 CASSPERTTGMLGYTF
TRBJ2-1 TRBV5-1 CASRNRGGSYNEQFF
TRBJ2-2 TRBV7-9 CASSLAGITGELFF
TRBJ2-5 TRBV28 CASSETRLAEETQYF
TRBJ2-3 TRBV15 CATSGGSGGYSSTDTQYF
TRBJ2-7 TRBV2 CASSANLPLADTYEQYF
TRBJ1-6 TRBV7-9 CGSSLGGVSISPLHF
TRBJ2-4 TRBV19 CASRDWTAGENIQYF
TRBJ1-2 TRBV7-9 CASSLVVGIFSGGYTF
TRBJ2-5 TRBV27 CASSTEYQETQYF
TRBJ1-1 TRBV6-5 CASSSKDRANTEAFF
TRBJ1-1 TRBV28 CASSFTGGGVLAFF
TRBJ2-1 TRBV5-1 CASSLTGDRAYNEQFF
TRBJ2-7 TRBV7-6 CASSLYRTGGYEQYF
TRBJ2-1 TRBV7-9 CASSTRQGYYNEQFF
TRBJ2-7 TRBV29-1 CSVASGVRYEQYF
TRBJ2-3 TRBV7-8 CASSSLRGETTDTQYF
TRBJ2-7 TRBV28 CASSLMGGGQYF
TRBJ2-3 TRBV15 CATSRDLEREWGMDTQYF
TRBJ1-6 TRBV9 CASANPPGGNSPLHF
TRBJ1-1 TRBV13 CASSLKGWRLTEAFF
TRBJ1-1 TRBV5-1 CASSLVSAGGMNTEAFF
TRBJ1-1 TRBV5-1 CASSLSGGGYTEAFF
TRBJ2-1 TRBV20-1 CSARDPGTGDPPQLYNEQFF
TRBJ2-1 TRBV2 CASSEGFLYNEQFF
TRBJ2-2 TRBV4-3 CASSHNPETGNGELFF
TRBJ1-3 TRBV28 CASSFSIDTGNTIYF
TRBJ2-7 TRBV9 CASSVGGTTYEQYF
TRBJ2-7 TRBV19 CASRGSYEQYF
TRBJ2-7 TRBV28 CASTKPGHQESYEQYF
TRBJ2-7 TRBV29-1 CSVERQGAGDEQYF
TRBJ1-1 TRBV29-1 CSVVDRDTEAFF
TRBJ1-4 TRBV9 CASSPGTVPKEKLFF
TRBJ1-1 TRBV4-3 CASSQEFRLGNTEAFF
TRBJ2-7 TRBV7-2 CASSLSSGSYGYEQYF
TRBJ2-7 TRBV20-1 CSAKIWETSGSFISYEQYF
TRBJ2-1 TRBV14 CASSQVLGAYNEQFF
TRBJ2-1 TRBV7-3 CASSPSTSGYHNEQFF
TRBJ2-2 TRBV29-1 CSVEKGNTNTGELFF